Listed here are 12 T cell receptor beta chains from one sample, sequenced in a study of cytomegalovirus exposure and HLA in healthy donors. Measured with immunoSEQ multiplex PCR; TCRdb has only the in-frame clones, and not every one. The table has approximately 90,000 clones, approximately 96% seen once. Sequences were obtained from PBMCs. These receptors all come from a young man in good health and CMV-seronegative.

The chain recombines TRBV28 with TRBJ1-1, with D unresolved. V was cut by 5 bases and J by 0 bases, with 7 bases left in between. Germline loops: CDR1 MDHEN, CDR2 SYDVKM. The CDR3 loop spans 13 amino acids. CDR3 sequence (DNA): TGTGCCAGCAGTACAACAGTGAACACTGAAGCTTTCTTT. Translated, it gives CASSTTVNTEAFF.

This chain joins TRBV5-8 and TRBJ1-1; 10 nucleotides match TRBD1. The CDR3 consists of 15 residues. CDR1 and CDR2 from the germline V gene are SGHTS and YDEGEE. Trimming took 3 bases from V and 0 from J; bases not matched to a gene: 2. The CDR3 protein is CASSWDRGLNTEAFF. DNA for the CDR3: TGTGCCAGCAGCTGGGACAGGGGATTGAACACTGAAGCTTTCTTT.

This clone was found a few times. V gene TRBV18 combines with J gene TRBJ2-1, with a tentative D call TRBD1 (6 bases). Germline V lookup: CDR1 KGHSH, CDR2 LQKENI. V lost 5 bases to trimming and J lost 10 bases, with 9 bases between them. The CDR3 runs 11 residues. This CDR3 is CASSTGKEQFF. CDR3 DNA: TGTGCCAGCTCAACAGGGAAGGAGCAGTTCTTC.

The chain combines TRBV7-9 with TRBJ2-1; 16 positions match TRBD2. V shed 8 bases and J 6 bases; nucleotides not matched to a gene: 16. The germline gives CDR1 SEHNR, CDR2 FQNEAQ (reference sequence). The CDR3 is made up of 19 amino acids. The CDR3 nucleotides read TGTGCCAGCCACACCGGGGGGGGACTAGCGGGAGGGGGGGGCAATGAGCAGTTCTTC. It specifies CASHTGGGLAGGGGNEQFF.

The chain is built from TRBV4-3 and TRBJ1-1; D unresolved. CDR1 LGHNA and CDR2 YSLEER come from the germline V gene. This CDR3 is 11 amino acids long. The V and J ends lost 8 bases and 13 bases respectively, with 17 bases between them. The CDR3 protein is CASRQELKLFF. CDR3 nucleotide sequence: TGCGCCAGCCGGCAGGAATTGAAGCTTTTCTTT.

The chain is built from TRBV9 and TRBJ1-1; TRBD1 agrees at 11 bases. With V trimmed by 3 bases and J by 2 bases, 3 bases remained unmatched. CDR3 length equals 15 residues. Looked up from germline, CDR1 is SGDLS and CDR2 is YYNGEE. Here the CDR3 reads CASSGGQGANTEAFF. The CDR3 nucleotides read TGTGCCAGCAGCGGAGGACAGGGGGCTAACACTGAAGCTTTCTTT.

The J gene is TRBJ1-5, the V gene TRBV19; D is perhaps TRBD1 (5 bases). Germline values: CDR1 LNHDA, CDR2 SQIVND (reference sequence). This CDR3 spans 13 amino acids. V was shortened by 0 bases and J by 7 bases, with 7 bases between the two germline ends. CDR3 DNA: TGTGCCAGTAGTATAGATCGGGGGCAGCCCCAGCATTTT. Translated: CASSIDRGQPQHF.

The gene calls are TRBV18 and TRBJ1-1; 8 nucleotides agree with TRBD1. Germline-derived CDR1 and CDR2 are KGHSH and LQKENI. There are 13 residues in the CDR3. V lost 6 bases, J lost 2 bases, and 2 bases stayed unmatched. The CDR3 loop reads CASSPGGNTEAFF. CDR3 sequence (DNA): TGTGCCAGCTCTCCAGGGGGCAACACTGAAGCTTTCTTT.

The chain carries TRBV6-6 and TRBJ1-1; possibly TRBD1 for D (5 bases). V was shortened by 4 bases and J by 1 base, with 13 bases between the two germline ends. Germline V gene lookup returns CDR1 MNHNY and CDR2 SVGAGI (reference sequence). The CDR3 is 15 amino acids. The CDR3, as DNA: TGTGCCAGCAGTTCGGGTGGAGGGGCGAACACTGAAGCTTTCTTT. Translated, it gives CASSSGGGANTEAFF.

The rearrangement links TRBV5-1 to TRBJ2-5, with a tentative D call TRBD1 (6 bases). The CDR3 has 15 residues. Germline CDR1 SGHRS, CDR2 YFSETQ. Between the trimmed V and J ends, which lost 0 bases and 5 bases, there was a span of 14 bases. The chain's CDR3 is CASSLDRAVRETQYF. The CDR3 DNA reads TGCGCCAGCAGCTTGGACAGGGCGGTGAGGGAGACCCAGTACTTC.

The chain joins TRBV13 to TRBJ2-3, with 7 bases lining up with TRBD2. The V segment lost 0 bases and the J segment 6 bases; nucleotides outside the gene matches: 3. The germline V gene has CDR1 PRHDT and CDR2 FYEKMQ (reference sequence). The CDR3 contains 14 residues. The CDR3 loop is CASSLGTSRDTQYF. The CDR3 DNA follows: TGTGCCAGCAGCTTAGGGACTAGCCGCGATACGCAGTATTTT. The variable domain in full, with the rest retrieved from reference TRBV13 and TRBJ2-3, is AAGVIQSPRHLIKEKRETATLKCYPIPRHDTVYWYQQGPGQDPQFLISFYEKMQSDKGSIPDRFSAQQFSDYHSELNMSSLELGDSALYFCASSLGTSRDTQYFGPGTRLTVL.

The gene calls are TRBV6-5 and TRBJ2-1; D uncertain. Trimming pared 6 bases from V and 5 bases from J, leaving 17 bases between. Germline V gene sequence: CDR1 MNHEY, CDR2 SVGAGI. The CDR3 consists of 15 residues. The CDR3 region is CASRPTGVRHNEQFF. CDR3 coding DNA: TGTGCCAGCAGGCCGACTGGAGTCCGCCACAATGAGCAGTTCTTC.